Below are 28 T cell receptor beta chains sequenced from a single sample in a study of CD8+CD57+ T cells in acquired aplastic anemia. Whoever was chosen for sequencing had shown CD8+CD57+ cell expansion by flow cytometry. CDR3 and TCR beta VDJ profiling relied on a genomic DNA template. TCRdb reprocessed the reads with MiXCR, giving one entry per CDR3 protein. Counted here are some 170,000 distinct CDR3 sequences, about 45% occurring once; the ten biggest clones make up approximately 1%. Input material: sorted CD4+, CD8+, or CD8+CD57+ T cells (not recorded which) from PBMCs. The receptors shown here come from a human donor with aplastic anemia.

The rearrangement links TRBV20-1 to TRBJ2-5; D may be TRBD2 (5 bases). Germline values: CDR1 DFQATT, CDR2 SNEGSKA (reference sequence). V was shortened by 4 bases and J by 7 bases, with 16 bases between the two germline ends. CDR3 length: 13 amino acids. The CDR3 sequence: CSANNPGIGTQYF. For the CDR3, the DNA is TGCAGTGCTAACAATCCGGGAATAGGGACCCAGTACTTC.

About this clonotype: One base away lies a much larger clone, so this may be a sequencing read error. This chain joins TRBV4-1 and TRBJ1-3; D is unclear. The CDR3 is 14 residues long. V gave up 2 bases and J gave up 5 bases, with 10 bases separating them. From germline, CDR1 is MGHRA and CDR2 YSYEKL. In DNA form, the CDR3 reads TGCGCCAGCAGCCAATCCTGGTTTAGAAACACCATATATTTT. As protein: CASSQSWFRNTIYF.

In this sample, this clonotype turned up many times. The CDR3 sequence: CASSIGVSPYEQYF. In DNA form, the CDR3 reads TGTGCCAGTAGTATAGGGGTCTCTCCCTACGAGCAGTACTTC. This chain links TRBV19 with TRBJ2-7, with D unclear. The V end was cut by 1 base, the J end by 2 bases, with 9 bases between. Germline CDR1 LNHDA, CDR2 SQIVND (reference sequence). The length of the CDR3 is 14 residues.

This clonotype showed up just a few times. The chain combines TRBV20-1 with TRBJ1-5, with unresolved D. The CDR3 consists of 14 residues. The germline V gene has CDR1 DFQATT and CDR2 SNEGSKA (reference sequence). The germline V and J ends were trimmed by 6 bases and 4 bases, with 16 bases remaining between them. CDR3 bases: TGCAGTGCAACCCAAAGCAAGGGAAATCAGCCCCAGCATTTT. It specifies CSATQSKGNQPQHF.

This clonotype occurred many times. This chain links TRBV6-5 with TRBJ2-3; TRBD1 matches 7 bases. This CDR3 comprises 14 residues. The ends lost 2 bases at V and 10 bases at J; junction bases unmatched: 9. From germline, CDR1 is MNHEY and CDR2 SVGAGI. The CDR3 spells CASSYQVTGRAQYF. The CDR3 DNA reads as TGTGCCAGCAGTTACCAAGTGACAGGGCGGGCGCAGTATTTT.

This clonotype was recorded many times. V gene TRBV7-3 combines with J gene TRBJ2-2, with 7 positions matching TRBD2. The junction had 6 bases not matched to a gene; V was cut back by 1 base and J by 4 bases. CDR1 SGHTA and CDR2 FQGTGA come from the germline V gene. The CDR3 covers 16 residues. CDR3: CASSLNSGGSTGELFF. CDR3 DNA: TGTGCCAGCAGCTTAAATTCGGGGGGTTCCACCGGGGAGCTGTTTTTT.

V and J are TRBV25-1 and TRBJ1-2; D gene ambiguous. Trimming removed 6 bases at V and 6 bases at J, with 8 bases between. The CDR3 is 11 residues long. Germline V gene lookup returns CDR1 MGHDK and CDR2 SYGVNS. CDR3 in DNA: TGTGCCAGCAGCGCGGGAAATGGCTACACCTTC. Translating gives CASSAGNGYTF.

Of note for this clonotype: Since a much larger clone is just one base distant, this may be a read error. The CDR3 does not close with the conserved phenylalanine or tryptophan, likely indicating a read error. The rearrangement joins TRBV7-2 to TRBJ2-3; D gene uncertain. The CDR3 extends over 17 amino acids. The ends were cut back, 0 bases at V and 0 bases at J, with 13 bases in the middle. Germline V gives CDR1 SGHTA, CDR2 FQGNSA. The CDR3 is CASSLAPPATSTDTQYL. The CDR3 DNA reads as TGTGCCAGCAGCTTAGCTCCGCCGGCCACTAGCACAGATACGCAGTATCTT.

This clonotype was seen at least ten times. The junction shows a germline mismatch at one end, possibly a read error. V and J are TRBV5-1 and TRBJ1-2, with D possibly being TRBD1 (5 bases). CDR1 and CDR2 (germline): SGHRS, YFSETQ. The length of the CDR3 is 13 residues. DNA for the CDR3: TGCGCCAGCAGCTTGGTAACGGGGCAACCCAATGCCTTC. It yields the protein CASSLVTGQPNAF.

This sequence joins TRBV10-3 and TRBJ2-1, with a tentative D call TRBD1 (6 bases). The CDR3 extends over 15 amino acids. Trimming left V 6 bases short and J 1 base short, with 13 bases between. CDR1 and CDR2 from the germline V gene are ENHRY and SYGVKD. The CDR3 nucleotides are TGTGCCATCAGCCAGGACAGAAGTTCCTACAATGAGCAGTTCTTC. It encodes CAISQDRSSYNEQFF.

CDR3 residues: CSARYPGTGGLDGYTF. The CDR3 nucleotides read TGCAGTGCTAGATATCCGGGGACAGGGGGCTTGGATGGCTACACCTTC. The rearrangement joins TRBV20-1 to TRBJ1-2, with 12 bases fitting TRBD1. J lost 6 bases, V lost 2 bases, and 10 bases had no gene match. This CDR3 has 16 residues. Germline V gene lookup returns CDR1 DFQATT and CDR2 SNEGSKA (reference sequence).

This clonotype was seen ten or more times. The CDR3 DNA follows: TGCGCCAGCAGCCAGGCGCCGTACAGCACCCATCGCTACCGTTACGAGCAGTACTTC. This sequence encodes CASSQAPYSTHRYRYEQYF. This rearrangement joins TRBV4-3 to TRBJ2-7; D not certain. CDR1 and CDR2 (germline): LGHNA, YSLEER. Trimming removed 3 bases at V and 4 bases at J, with 28 bases between. The CDR3 spans 19 residues.

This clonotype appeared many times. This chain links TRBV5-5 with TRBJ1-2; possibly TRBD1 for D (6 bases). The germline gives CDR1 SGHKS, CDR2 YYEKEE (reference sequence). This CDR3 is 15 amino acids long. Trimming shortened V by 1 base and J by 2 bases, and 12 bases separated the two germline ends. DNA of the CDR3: TGTGCCAGCAGCTTGAAATTCCAGGGGAACTATGGCTACACCTTC. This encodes CASSLKFQGNYGYTF.

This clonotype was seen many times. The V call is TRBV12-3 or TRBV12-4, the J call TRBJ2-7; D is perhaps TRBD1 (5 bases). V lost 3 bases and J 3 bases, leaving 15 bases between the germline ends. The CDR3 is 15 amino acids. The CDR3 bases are TGTGCCAGCAGTTTTCGGCCTTTCCAGGGCTACGAGCAGTACTTC. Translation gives CASSFRPFQGYEQYF.

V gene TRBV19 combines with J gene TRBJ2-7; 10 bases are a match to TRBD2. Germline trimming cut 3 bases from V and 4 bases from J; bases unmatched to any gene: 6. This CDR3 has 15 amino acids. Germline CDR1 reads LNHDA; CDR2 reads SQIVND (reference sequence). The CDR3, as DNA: TGTGCCAGTAGTATCCCTAGCGGGAGAAGGTACGAGCAGTACTTC. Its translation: CASSIPSGRRYEQYF.

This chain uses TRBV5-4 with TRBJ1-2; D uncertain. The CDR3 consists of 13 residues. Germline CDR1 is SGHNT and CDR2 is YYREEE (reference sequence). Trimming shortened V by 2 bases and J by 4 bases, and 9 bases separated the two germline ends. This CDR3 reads CASSFPGFYGYTF. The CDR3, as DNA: TGTGCCAGCAGCTTTCCAGGCTTCTATGGCTACACCTTC. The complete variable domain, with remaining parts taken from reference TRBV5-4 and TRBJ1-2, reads ETGVTQSPTHLIKTRGQQVTLRCSSQSGHNTVSWYQQALGQGPQFIFQYYREEENGRGNFPPRFSGLQFPNYSSELNVNALELDDSALYLCASSFPGFYGYTFGSGTRLTVV.

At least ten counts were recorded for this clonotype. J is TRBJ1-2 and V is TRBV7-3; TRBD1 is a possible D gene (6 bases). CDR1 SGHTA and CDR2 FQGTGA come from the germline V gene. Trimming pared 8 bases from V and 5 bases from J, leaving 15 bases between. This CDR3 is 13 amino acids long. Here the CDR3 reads CASRPTGLYGYTF. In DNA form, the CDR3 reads TGTGCCAGCCGGCCCACAGGGTTATATGGCTACACCTTC.

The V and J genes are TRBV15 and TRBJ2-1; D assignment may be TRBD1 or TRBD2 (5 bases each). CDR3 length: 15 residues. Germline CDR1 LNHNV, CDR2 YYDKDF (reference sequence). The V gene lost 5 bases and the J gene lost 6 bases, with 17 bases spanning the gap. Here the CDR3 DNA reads TGTGCCACCAGCGACCCCGGGACCGTCTCCAATGAGCAGTTCTTC. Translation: CATSDPGTVSNEQFF. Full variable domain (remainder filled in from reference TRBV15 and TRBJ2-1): DAMVIQNPRYQVTQFGKPVTLSCSQTLNHNVMYWYQQKSSQAPKLLFHYYDKDFNNEADTPDNFQSRRPNTSFCFLDIRSPGLGDTAMYLCATSDPGTVSNEQFFGPGTRLTVL.

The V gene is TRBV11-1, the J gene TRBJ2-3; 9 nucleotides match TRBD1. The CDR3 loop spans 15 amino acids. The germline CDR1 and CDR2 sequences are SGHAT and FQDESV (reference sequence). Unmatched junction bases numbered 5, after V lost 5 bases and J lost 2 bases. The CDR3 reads CASSHRGHTTDTQYF. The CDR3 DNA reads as TGTGCCAGCAGCCACAGGGGGCACACCACAGATACGCAGTATTTT. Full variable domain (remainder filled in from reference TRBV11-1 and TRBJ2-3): EAEVAQSPRYKITEKSQAVAFWCDPISGHATLYWYRQILGQGPELLVQFQDESVVDDSQLPKDRFSAERLKGVDSTLKIQPAELGDSAMYLCASSHRGHTTDTQYFGPGTRLTVL.

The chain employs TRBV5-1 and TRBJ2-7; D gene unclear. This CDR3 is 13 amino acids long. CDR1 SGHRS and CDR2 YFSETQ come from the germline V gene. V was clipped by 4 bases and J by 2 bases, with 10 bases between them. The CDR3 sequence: CASSRDPAYEQYF. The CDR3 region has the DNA TGCGCCAGCAGCAGGGATCCTGCCTACGAGCAGTACTTC.

The CDR3 sequence is CSASRGLEQYF. The CDR3, as DNA: TGCAGTGCTTCGAGAGGTCTCGAGCAGTACTTC. The rearrangement joins TRBV20-1 to TRBJ2-7; D unresolved. The length of the CDR3 is 11 residues. V was pared by 5 bases and J by 6 bases, with 11 bases between. CDR1 and CDR2 (germline): DFQATT, SNEGSKA (reference sequence).

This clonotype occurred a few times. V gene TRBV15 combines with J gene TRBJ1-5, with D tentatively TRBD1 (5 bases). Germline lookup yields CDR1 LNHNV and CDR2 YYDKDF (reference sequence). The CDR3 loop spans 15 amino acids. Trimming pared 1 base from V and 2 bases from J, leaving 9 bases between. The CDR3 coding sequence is TGTGCCACCAGCAGAGGGCAGGGCGGCAATCAGCCCCAGCATTTT. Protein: CATSRGQGGNQPQHF.

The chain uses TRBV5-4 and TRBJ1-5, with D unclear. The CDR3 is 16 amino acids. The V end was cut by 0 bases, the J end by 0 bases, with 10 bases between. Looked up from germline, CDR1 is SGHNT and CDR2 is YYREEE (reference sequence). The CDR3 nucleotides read TGTGCCAGCAGCTTGGACTCACTCCTTAGCAATCAGCCCCAGCATTTT. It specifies CASSLDSLLSNQPQHF.

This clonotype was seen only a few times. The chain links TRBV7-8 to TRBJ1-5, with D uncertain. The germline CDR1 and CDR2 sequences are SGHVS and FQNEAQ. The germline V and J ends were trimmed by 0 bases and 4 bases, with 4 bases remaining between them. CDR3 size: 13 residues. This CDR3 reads CASSLAQNQPQHF. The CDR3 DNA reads TGTGCCAGCAGCTTAGCGCAGAATCAGCCCCAGCATTTT.

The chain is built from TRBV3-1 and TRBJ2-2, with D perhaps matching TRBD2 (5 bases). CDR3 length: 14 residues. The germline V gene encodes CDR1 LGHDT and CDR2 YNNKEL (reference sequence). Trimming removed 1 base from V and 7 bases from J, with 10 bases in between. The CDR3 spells CASSQGASIGELFF. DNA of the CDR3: TGTGCCAGCAGCCAAGGAGCTAGCATCGGGGAGCTGTTTTTT. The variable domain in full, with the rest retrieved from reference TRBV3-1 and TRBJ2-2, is DTAVSQTPKYLVTQMGNDKSIKCEQNLGHDTMYWYKQDSKKFLKIMFSYNNKELIINETVPNRFSPKSPDKAHLNLHINSLELGDSAVYFCASSQGASIGELFFGEGSRLTVL.

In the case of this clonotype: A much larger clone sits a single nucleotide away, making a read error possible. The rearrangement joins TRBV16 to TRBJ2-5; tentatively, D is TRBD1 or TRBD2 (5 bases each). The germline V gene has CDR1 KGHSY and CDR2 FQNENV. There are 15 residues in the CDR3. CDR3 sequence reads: CASGQNRDLGETQYF. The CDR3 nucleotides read TGTGCCAGCGGCCAAAACCGGGACCTGGGGGAGACCCAGTACTTC.

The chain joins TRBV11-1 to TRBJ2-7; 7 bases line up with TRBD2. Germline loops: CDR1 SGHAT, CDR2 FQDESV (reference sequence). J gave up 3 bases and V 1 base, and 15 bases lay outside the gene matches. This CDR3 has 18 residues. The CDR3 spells CASSLGRLAVREYYEQYF. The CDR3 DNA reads TGTGCCAGCAGCTTAGGTAGACTAGCCGTTCGGGAGTACTACGAGCAGTACTTC. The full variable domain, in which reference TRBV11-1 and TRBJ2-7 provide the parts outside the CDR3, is EAEVAQSPRYKITEKSQAVAFWCDPISGHATLYWYRQILGQGPELLVQFQDESVVDDSQLPKDRFSAERLKGVDSTLKIQPAELGDSAMYLCASSLGRLAVREYYEQYFGPGTRLTVT.

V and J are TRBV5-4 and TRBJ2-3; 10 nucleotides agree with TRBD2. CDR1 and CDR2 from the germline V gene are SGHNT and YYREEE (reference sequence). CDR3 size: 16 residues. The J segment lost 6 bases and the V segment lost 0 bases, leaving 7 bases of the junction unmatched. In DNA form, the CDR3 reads TGTGCCAGCAGCTTGGGGGCTAGCGGGGGAGGTGATACGCAGTATTTT. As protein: CASSLGASGGGDTQYF.